The TCR beta chain described here comes from a study of blood T cell repertoires in COVID-19 (dated by TCRdb to the early 2020s). Describing the broader study: The collaborator samples originated in the United States, Italy and Spain and spanned the acute and convalescent phases of COVID-19. Deeply sampled blood TCRbeta repertoires from subjects exposed to, actively infected with, or recovered from COVID-19 were included in the dataset. Samples were obtained from the ongoing ImmuneRACE study (first 160 participants) and from 1,200 or so subjects provided by 6 global collaborators. The material from the prospective study consisted of cDNA or gDNA derived from T cells, B-cell-depleted T cells, or PBMCs. A freely available public database, intended as a resource for researchers studying the immune response to SARS-CoV-2, is where the repertoires were released. Sample metadata almost always included a de-identified subject ID, COVID-19 status, age in years and sex. Where HLA class I and class II types were available, the types were taken from metadata supplied by the sample provider, not from assay-based typing. Broad study findings and their caveats: The quantity of clinical and demographic metadata differed by source and by participant and was supplied without curation.

This clone was seen just once. The target of this receptor is not known. Base qualities are not at hand, and no much larger clone is one base apart. The collaborating institutions used their own protocols to collect whole blood in K2EDTA tubes. For TCRbeta analysis, collaborators shipped samples as frozen whole blood, isolated PBMCs, or DNA extracted from either of those sample types. TCRbeta CDR3 regions were amplified from genomic DNA by means of the immunoSEQ Assay, a bias-controlled multiplex PCR. Per the source publication's procedure: Within the assay, amplification of reference gene primers was used to estimate how many nucleated cells each sample contained. To quantify the absolute abundance of each unique TCRbeta CDR3 rearrangement, sequence reads were collapsed and filtered. For each sample, productive Simpson clonality was calculated as the square root of Simpson's diversity index across productive rearrangements. Sourced from immuneACCESS, this table was stored by TCRdb with only in-frame sequences that have V and J called. A share of the clones is absent; for the studies checked, an unresolved V gene accounts for under half, and the remainder has no known explanation. That table furnishes V, J and clone size, whereas the DNA furnished D and trimming. The sample records 60,000 to 65,000 clones, 60% to 75% of which are singletons. Over 25% of the sample is taken by the ten largest.

This receptor was identified in a woman older than 75 with acute or convalescent COVID-19. Sequencing was carried out using peripheral blood.

CDR3 loop: CASSFTDRASYGYTF. Here is the DNA: TGTGCCAGCAGCTTCACGGACAGGGCAAGCTATGGCTACACCTTC. The rearranged chain carries TRBV7-3 and TRBJ1-2, and 8 bases in between align with TRBD1. Via the germline V gene, CDR1 is SGHTA and CDR2 FQGTGA. The CDR3 spans 15 residues, from the cysteine through the phenylalanine. The read is trimmed to its CDR3 DNA, 45 bases read in frame from base 1. Trimming accounts for 3 bases at V and 4 bases at J, while the number of junction bases matched to no gene is 7. Joined to the reference TRBV7-3 and TRBJ1-2 proteins, this CDR3 gives the full variable domain: GAGVSQTPSNKVTEKGKYVELRCDPISGHTALYWYRQSLGQGPEFLIYFQGTGAADDSGLPNDRFFAVRPEGSVSTLKIQRTERGDSAVYLCASSFTDRASYGYTFGSGTRLTVV.